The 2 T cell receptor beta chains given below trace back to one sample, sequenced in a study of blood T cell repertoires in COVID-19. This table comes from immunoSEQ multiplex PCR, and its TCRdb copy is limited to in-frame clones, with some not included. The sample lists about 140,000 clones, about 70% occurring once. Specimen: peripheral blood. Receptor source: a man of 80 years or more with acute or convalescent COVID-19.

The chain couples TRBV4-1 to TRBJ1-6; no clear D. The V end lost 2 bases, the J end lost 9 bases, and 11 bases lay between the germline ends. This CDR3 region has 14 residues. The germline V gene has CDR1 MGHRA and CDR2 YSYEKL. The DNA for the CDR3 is TGCGCCAGCAGCCAACGTAGCATCGCTTCACCCCTCCACTTT. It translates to CASSQRSIASPLHF.

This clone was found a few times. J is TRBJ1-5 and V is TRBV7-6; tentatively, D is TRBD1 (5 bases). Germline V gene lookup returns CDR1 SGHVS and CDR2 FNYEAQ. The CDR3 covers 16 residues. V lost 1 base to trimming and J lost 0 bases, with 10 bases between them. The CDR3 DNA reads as TGTGCCAGCAGCTTAGATGGGGGGTATAGCAATCAGCCCCAGCATTTT. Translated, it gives CASSLDGGYSNQPQHF.